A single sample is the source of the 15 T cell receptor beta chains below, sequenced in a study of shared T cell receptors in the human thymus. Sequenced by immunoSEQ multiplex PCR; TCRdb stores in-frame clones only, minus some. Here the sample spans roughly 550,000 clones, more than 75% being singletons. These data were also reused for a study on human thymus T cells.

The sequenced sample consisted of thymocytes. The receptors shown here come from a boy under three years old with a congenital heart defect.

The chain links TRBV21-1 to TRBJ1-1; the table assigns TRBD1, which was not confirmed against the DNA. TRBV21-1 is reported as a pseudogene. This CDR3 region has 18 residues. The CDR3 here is CASSKPSSTGGQGTEAFF. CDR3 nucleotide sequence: TGTGCCAGCAGCAAACCGTCCTCGACAGGGGGCCAGGGCACTGAAGCTTTCTTT.

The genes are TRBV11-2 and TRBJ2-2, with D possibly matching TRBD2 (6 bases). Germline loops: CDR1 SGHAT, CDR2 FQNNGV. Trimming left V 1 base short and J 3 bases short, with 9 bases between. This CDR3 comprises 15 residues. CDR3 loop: CASSLAASDTGELFF. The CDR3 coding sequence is TGTGCCAGCAGCTTAGCGGCTAGCGACACCGGGGAGCTGTTTTTT.

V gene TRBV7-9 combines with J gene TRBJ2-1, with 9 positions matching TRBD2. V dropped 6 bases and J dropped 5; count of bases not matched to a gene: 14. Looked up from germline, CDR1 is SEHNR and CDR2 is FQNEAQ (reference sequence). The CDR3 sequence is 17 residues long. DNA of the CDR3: TGTGCCAGCAGGCCGACTTCGGCGGGAGGGCCCCACAATGAGCAGTTCTTC. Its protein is CASRPTSAGGPHNEQFF.

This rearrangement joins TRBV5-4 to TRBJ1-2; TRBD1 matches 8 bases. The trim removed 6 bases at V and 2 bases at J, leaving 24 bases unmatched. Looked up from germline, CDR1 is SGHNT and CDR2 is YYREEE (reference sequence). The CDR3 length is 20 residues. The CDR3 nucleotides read TGTGCCAGCACCACATTAAATGGACAGGGCAGAATTCCCTCCAACTATGGCTACACCTTC. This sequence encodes CASTTLNGQGRIPSNYGYTF.

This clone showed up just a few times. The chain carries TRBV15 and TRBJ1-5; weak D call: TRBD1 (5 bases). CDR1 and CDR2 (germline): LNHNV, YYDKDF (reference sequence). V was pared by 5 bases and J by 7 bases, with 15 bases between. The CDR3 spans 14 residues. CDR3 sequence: CATSDFDPGQPQHF. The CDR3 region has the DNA TGTGCCACCAGCGATTTTGACCCAGGGCAGCCCCAGCATTTT. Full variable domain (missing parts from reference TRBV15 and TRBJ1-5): DAMVIQNPRYQVTQFGKPVTLSCSQTLNHNVMYWYQQKSSQAPKLLFHYYDKDFNNEADTPDNFQSRRPNTSFCFLDIRSPGLGDTAMYLCATSDFDPGQPQHFGDGTRLSIL.

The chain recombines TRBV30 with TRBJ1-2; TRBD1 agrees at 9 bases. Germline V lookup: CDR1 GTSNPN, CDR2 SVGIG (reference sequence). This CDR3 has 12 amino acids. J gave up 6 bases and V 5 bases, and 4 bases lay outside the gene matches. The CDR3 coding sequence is TGTGCCTGGCCCGGGACAGGGAATGGCTACACCTTC. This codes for CAWPGTGNGYTF.

Here the CDR3 DNA reads TGTGGGAGCGGGAACACCGGGGAGCTGTTTTTT. It is translated as CGSGNTGELFF. V is TRBV6-5 and J is TRBJ2-2; D is possibly TRBD2 (5 bases). Germline V CDR1 and CDR2: MNHEY, SVGAGI. The CDR3 extends over 11 amino acids.

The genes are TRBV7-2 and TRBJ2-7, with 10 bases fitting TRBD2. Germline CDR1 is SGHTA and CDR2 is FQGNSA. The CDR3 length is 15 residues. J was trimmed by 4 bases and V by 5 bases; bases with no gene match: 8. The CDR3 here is CASSPSSGRRYEQYF. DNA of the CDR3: TGTGCCAGCAGCCCTTCTAGCGGGAGACGGTACGAGCAGTACTTC.

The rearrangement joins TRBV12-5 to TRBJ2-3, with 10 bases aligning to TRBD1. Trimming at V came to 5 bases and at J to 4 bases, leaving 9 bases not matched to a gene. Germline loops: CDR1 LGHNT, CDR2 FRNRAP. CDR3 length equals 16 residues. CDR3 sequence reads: CASGPPDRGQPDTQYF. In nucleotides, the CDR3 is TGTGCTAGTGGTCCCCCTGACAGGGGGCAACCAGATACGCAGTATTTT.

The CDR3 DNA follows: TGTGCCATCAGTGTCGAGGGGGCGCCCCGACTAGCGATAAACACCGGGGAGCTGTTTTTT. Translated: CAISVEGAPRLAINTGELFF. V is TRBV10-3 and J is TRBJ2-2, with TRBD2 as a possible D gene (8 bases). Looked up from germline, CDR1 is ENHRY and CDR2 is SYGVKD. V was pared by 4 bases and J by 2 bases, with 26 bases between. The length of the CDR3 is 20 residues.

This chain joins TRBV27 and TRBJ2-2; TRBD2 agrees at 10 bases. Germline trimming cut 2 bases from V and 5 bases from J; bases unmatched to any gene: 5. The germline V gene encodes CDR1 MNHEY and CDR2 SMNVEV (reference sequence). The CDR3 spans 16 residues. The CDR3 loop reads CASSLGGTSETGELFF. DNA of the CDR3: TGTGCCAGCAGTTTAGGGGGGACTAGCGAGACCGGGGAGCTGTTTTTT.

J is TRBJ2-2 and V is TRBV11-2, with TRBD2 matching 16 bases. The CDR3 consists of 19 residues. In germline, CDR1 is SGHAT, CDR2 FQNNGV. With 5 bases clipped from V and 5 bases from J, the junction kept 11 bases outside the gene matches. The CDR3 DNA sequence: TGTGCCAGCAGCCACAATTCCGGGACTAGCGGGAGGGGGACCGGGGAGCTGTTTTTT. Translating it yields CASSHNSGTSGRGTGELFF.

CDR3 sequence (DNA): TGCGCCAGCAGCTCCCGACTAGCGGGAGGGCACAATGAGCAGTTCTTC. It is translated as CASSSRLAGGHNEQFF. This chain joins TRBV10-1 and TRBJ2-1, with TRBD2 matching 14 bases. V gave up 6 bases and J gave up 5 bases; unmatched junction bases: 6. CDR1 WNHNN and CDR2 SYGVQD come from the germline V gene (reference sequence). The CDR3 is 16 amino acids.

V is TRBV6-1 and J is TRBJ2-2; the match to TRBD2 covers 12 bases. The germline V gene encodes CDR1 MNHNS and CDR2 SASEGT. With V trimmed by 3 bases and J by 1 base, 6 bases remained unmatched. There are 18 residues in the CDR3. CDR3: CASSDRTSGDLNTGELFF. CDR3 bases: TGTGCCAGCAGTGACCGGACTAGCGGGGATTTGAACACCGGGGAGCTGTTTTTT.

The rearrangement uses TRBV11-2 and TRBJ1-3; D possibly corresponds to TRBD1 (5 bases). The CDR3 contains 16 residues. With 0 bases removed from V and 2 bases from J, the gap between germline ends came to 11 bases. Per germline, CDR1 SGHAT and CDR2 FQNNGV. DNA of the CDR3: TGTGCCAGCAGCTTAGATACGCCAGGGACTGGAAACACCATATATTTT. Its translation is CASSLDTPGTGNTIYF.